A selection of T cell receptor beta chains follows, all from one sample in a study of cytomegalovirus exposure and HLA in healthy donors. The assay was immunoSEQ multiplex PCR, and TCRdb's table has in-frame clones only and misses some. The sample lists 160,000 or so clones, approximately 85% seen once, with about 11% in the top ten. Sequencing used PBMCs. The receptors stem from a man between 45 and 60 years old in good health and CMV-seropositive. Each CDR3 is given with its conserved first and last residue. D genes are given only for firm matches. Size is stated for part of the rows, as once, few or many counts, or as a class when the clone is expanded.

d_call: NA
j_call: TRBJ1-1
clone_size: NA
v_call: TRBV30
cdr3_aa: CAWEQTNTEAFF
cdr3_nt: TGTGCCTGGGAACAGACGAACACTGAAGCTTTCTTT

d_call: NA
j_call: TRBJ2-7
clone_size: NA
v_call: TRBV27
cdr3_aa: CAQASRSYEQYF
cdr3_nt: TGTGCCCAAGCTTCCCGCTCCTACGAGCAGTACTTC

d_call: TRBD2
j_call: TRBJ2-3
clone_size: NA
v_call: TRBV7-2
cdr3_aa: CASSLRRGGSDTQYF
cdr3_nt: TGTGCCAGCAGCCTACGGCGGGGGGGTTCGGATACGCAGTATTTT

d_call: TRBD1
j_call: TRBJ1-1
clone_size: few
v_call: TRBV7-9
cdr3_aa: CASGRTGALGTEAFF
cdr3_nt: TGTGCCAGCGGCAGAACAGGGGCGCTCGGCACTGAAGCTTTCTTT

d_call: TRBD2
j_call: TRBJ2-7
clone_size: few
v_call: TRBV7-2
cdr3_aa: CASTRAGNLYEQYF
cdr3_nt: TGTGCCAGCACCAGAGCGGGGAACCTCTACGAGCAGTACTTC

d_call: TRBD1
j_call: TRBJ2-2
clone_size: few
v_call: TRBV11-3
cdr3_aa: CASSLGQGDTGELFF
cdr3_nt: TGTGCCAGCAGCTTAGGACAGGGGGACACCGGGGAGCTGTTTTTT

d_call: TRBD1
j_call: TRBJ1-2
clone_size: NA
v_call: TRBV28
cdr3_aa: CASSVPTGARYYGYTF
cdr3_nt: TGTGCCAGCAGTGTCCCGACAGGGGCCCGCTACTATGGCTACACCTTC

d_call: TRBD1
j_call: TRBJ1-2
clone_size: NA
v_call: TRBV6-5
cdr3_aa: CASSQGQGIDYGYTF
cdr3_nt: TGTGCCAGCAGCCAAGGACAGGGTATCGACTATGGCTACACCTTC

d_call: NA
j_call: TRBJ1-1
clone_size: NA
v_call: TRBV6-5
cdr3_aa: CASSYADMNTEAFF
cdr3_nt: TGTGCCAGCAGTTACGCCGACATGAACACTGAAGCTTTCTTT

d_call: TRBD2
j_call: TRBJ2-3
clone_size: NA
v_call: TRBV7-8
cdr3_aa: CASSSRRGVADTQYF
cdr3_nt: TGTGCCAGCAGCTCCCGCCGGGGGGTCGCAGATACGCAGTATTTT

d_call: NA
j_call: TRBJ2-7
clone_size: NA
v_call: TRBV7-9
cdr3_aa: CASSLVGGALYEQYF
cdr3_nt: TGTGCCAGCAGCTTAGTTGGGGGCGCTCTCTACGAGCAGTACTTC

d_call: TRBD1
j_call: TRBJ2-7
clone_size: NA
v_call: TRBV11-1
cdr3_aa: CASSLSRQGASYEQYF
cdr3_nt: TGTGCCAGCAGCCTGTCCCGACAGGGGGCTTCCTACGAGCAGTACTTC

d_call: TRBD2
j_call: TRBJ2-5
clone_size: NA
v_call: TRBV5-1
cdr3_aa: CASSLALGGEETQYF
cdr3_nt: TGCGCCAGCAGCTTGGCTCTCGGGGGGGAAGAGACCCAGTACTTC

d_call: TRBD1
j_call: TRBJ2-7
clone_size: NA
v_call: TRBV4-2
cdr3_aa: CASSQEYPWTGESYEQYF
cdr3_nt: TGTGCCAGCAGCCAAGAGTATCCCTGGACAGGGGAGTCCTACGAGCAGTACTTC

d_call: NA
j_call: TRBJ1-4
clone_size: NA
v_call: TRBV10-3
cdr3_aa: CATARDGEKLFF
cdr3_nt: TGTGCCACCGCCCGAGATGGTGAAAAACTGTTTTTT

d_call: TRBD2
j_call: TRBJ2-1
clone_size: NA
v_call: TRBV19
cdr3_aa: CASRPSGAPDNEQFF
cdr3_nt: TGTGCCAGCCGCCCGAGCGGGGCCCCAGACAATGAGCAGTTCTTC

d_call: NA
j_call: TRBJ1-1
clone_size: NA
v_call: TRBV19
cdr3_aa: CASNLDSAINTEAFF
cdr3_nt: TGTGCCAGTAACCTGGACAGCGCGATTAACACTGAAGCTTTCTTT

d_call: TRBD1
j_call: TRBJ1-2
clone_size: NA
v_call: TRBV5-1
cdr3_aa: CASSPGQEVDGYTF
cdr3_nt: TGCGCCAGCAGCCCGGGACAGGAAGTAGATGGCTACACCTTC

d_call: NA
j_call: TRBJ2-7
clone_size: few
v_call: TRBV19
cdr3_aa: CASSMNNYEQYF
cdr3_nt: TGTGCCAGTAGTATGAACAACTACGAGCAGTACTTC

d_call: NA
j_call: TRBJ1-2
clone_size: NA
v_call: TRBV5-4
cdr3_aa: CASSETGYYGYTF
cdr3_nt: TGTGCCAGCAGCGAAACAGGGTACTATGGCTACACCTTC

d_call: TRBD2
j_call: TRBJ2-7
clone_size: NA
v_call: TRBV6-1
cdr3_aa: CASRLGLAGDYEQYF
cdr3_nt: TGTGCCAGCAGATTGGGACTAGCGGGGGACTACGAGCAGTACTTC

d_call: NA
j_call: TRBJ2-1
clone_size: NA
v_call: TRBV7-8
cdr3_aa: CASSSQGGNEQFF
cdr3_nt: TGTGCCAGCAGCTCGCAGGGAGGCAATGAGCAGTTCTTC

d_call: NA
j_call: TRBJ2-3
clone_size: NA
v_call: TRBV29-1
cdr3_aa: CSVGERVSTDTQYF
cdr3_nt: TGCAGCGTTGGGGAGCGGGTCTCCACAGATACGCAGTATTTT

d_call: TRBD1
j_call: TRBJ1-5
clone_size: NA
v_call: TRBV19
cdr3_aa: CASSRGQGRQPQHF
cdr3_nt: TGTGCCAGTAGTAGGGGACAGGGAAGGCAGCCCCAGCATTTT

d_call: NA
j_call: TRBJ1-2
clone_size: NA
v_call: TRBV19
cdr3_aa: CASSNAELYGYTF
cdr3_nt: TGTGCCAGTAGTAACGCGGAGCTTTATGGCTACACCTTC

d_call: NA
j_call: TRBJ2-7
clone_size: NA
v_call: TRBV20-1
cdr3_aa: CSANPYYEQYF
cdr3_nt: TGCAGTGCTAATCCCTACTACGAGCAGTACTTC

d_call: TRBD1
j_call: TRBJ1-4
clone_size: NA
v_call: TRBV10-1
cdr3_aa: CASSWDRGLEKLFF
cdr3_nt: TGCGCCAGCAGCTGGGACAGGGGGCTTGAAAAACTGTTTTTT

d_call: TRBD2
j_call: TRBJ2-2
clone_size: few
v_call: TRBV9
cdr3_aa: CASSYLGEGTGELFF
cdr3_nt: TGTGCCAGCAGCTACCTGGGGGAGGGCACCGGGGAGCTGTTTTTT

d_call: NA
j_call: TRBJ1-3
clone_size: NA
v_call: TRBV5-4
cdr3_aa: CASSSVGGPFSGNTIYF
cdr3_nt: TGTGCCAGCAGCTCGGTTGGAGGGCCCTTCTCTGGAAACACCATATATTTT

d_call: TRBD1
j_call: TRBJ2-7
clone_size: NA
v_call: TRBV9
cdr3_aa: CASSAGGDSTYEQYF
cdr3_nt: TGTGCCAGCAGCGCTGGTGGGGACAGCACCTACGAGCAGTACTTC

d_call: TRBD2
j_call: TRBJ2-1
clone_size: NA
v_call: TRBV6-5
cdr3_aa: CASSSRLAGIYNEQFF
cdr3_nt: TGTGCCAGCAGTTCGAGACTAGCGGGGATATACAATGAGCAGTTCTTC

d_call: NA
j_call: TRBJ2-3
clone_size: once
v_call: TRBV2
cdr3_aa: CASSSGADTQYF
cdr3_nt: TGTGCCAGCAGTTCCGGGGCAGATACGCAGTATTTT

d_call: TRBD1
j_call: TRBJ2-5
clone_size: NA
v_call: TRBV28
cdr3_aa: CASSTNGQGAGETQYF
cdr3_nt: TGTGCCAGCAGTACGAACGGACAGGGGGCAGGAGAGACCCAGTACTTC

d_call: TRBD1
j_call: TRBJ2-1
clone_size: NA
v_call: TRBV29-1
cdr3_aa: CSGRGTGSPNEQFF
cdr3_nt: TGCAGCGGAAGAGGGACAGGAAGCCCCAATGAGCAGTTCTTC

d_call: NA
j_call: TRBJ2-3
clone_size: once
v_call: TRBV5-1
cdr3_aa: CASSALQGSSTDTQYF
cdr3_nt: TGCGCCAGCAGCGCCTTACAGGGATCAAGCACAGATACGCAGTATTTT

d_call: TRBD2
j_call: TRBJ2-5
clone_size: NA
v_call: TRBV7-9
cdr3_aa: CASSLGTSGISETQYF
cdr3_nt: TGTGCCAGCAGCTTAGGGACTAGCGGGATTTCGGAGACCCAGTACTTC

d_call: NA
j_call: TRBJ1-1
clone_size: NA
v_call: TRBV19
cdr3_aa: CASIRRDRNTEAFF
cdr3_nt: TGTGCCAGTATCCGCAGGGATCGGAACACTGAAGCTTTCTTT

d_call: TRBD1
j_call: TRBJ1-1
clone_size: NA
v_call: TRBV30
cdr3_aa: CAWRGTANTEAFF
cdr3_nt: TGTGCCTGGAGGGGGACAGCGAACACTGAAGCTTTCTTT

d_call: NA
j_call: TRBJ2-1
clone_size: NA
v_call: TRBV4-3
cdr3_aa: CASSPAANRGNEQFF
cdr3_nt: TGCGCCAGCAGCCCGGCGGCTAACCGGGGCAATGAGCAGTTCTTC

d_call: NA
j_call: TRBJ1-2
clone_size: NA
v_call: TRBV19
cdr3_aa: CASSIPQNNYGYTF
cdr3_nt: TGTGCCAGTAGTATCCCCCAGAACAACTATGGCTACACCTTC

d_call: NA
j_call: TRBJ2-7
clone_size: NA
v_call: TRBV2
cdr3_aa: CASRGITLYEQYF
cdr3_nt: TGTGCCAGCCGCGGTATTACCCTCTACGAGCAGTACTTC

d_call: TRBD1
j_call: TRBJ1-1
clone_size: NA
v_call: TRBV5-6
cdr3_aa: CASSRYRGEAFF
cdr3_nt: TGTGCCAGCAGCAGATACAGGGGTGAAGCTTTCTTT

d_call: NA
j_call: TRBJ1-1
clone_size: few
v_call: TRBV30
cdr3_aa: CAWSVGQNTEAFF
cdr3_nt: TGTGCCTGGAGTGTGGGACAGAACACTGAAGCTTTCTTT

d_call: NA
j_call: TRBJ1-2
clone_size: NA
v_call: TRBV6-5
cdr3_aa: CASIPPGVQYGYTF
cdr3_nt: TGTGCCAGCATTCCACCCGGGGTTCAATATGGCTACACCTTC

d_call: NA
j_call: TRBJ1-2
clone_size: NA
v_call: TRBV28
cdr3_aa: CASSFGLSGYTF
cdr3_nt: TGTGCCAGCAGTTTCGGACTTTCGGGCTACACCTTC

d_call: TRBD2
j_call: TRBJ2-1
clone_size: NA
v_call: TRBV7-2
cdr3_aa: CASSLAPSGSSYNEQFF
cdr3_nt: TGTGCCAGCAGCTTAGCCCCTAGCGGAAGCTCCTACAATGAGCAGTTCTTC

d_call: NA
j_call: TRBJ1-6
clone_size: once
v_call: TRBV30
cdr3_aa: CACSRGEGGMFTLHF
cdr3_nt: TGTGCCTGCTCGAGGGGGGAGGGTGGGATGTTCACCCTCCACTTT

d_call: NA
j_call: TRBJ1-2
clone_size: NA
v_call: TRBV6-5
cdr3_aa: CATINDSYGYTF
cdr3_nt: TGTGCCACCATAAATGACAGTTATGGCTACACCTTC

d_call: NA
j_call: TRBJ2-3
clone_size: few
v_call: TRBV5-1
cdr3_aa: CASSSISSTDTQYF
cdr3_nt: TGCGCCAGCAGCTCAATCAGTTCCACAGATACGCAGTATTTT

d_call: NA
j_call: TRBJ2-2
clone_size: NA
v_call: TRBV5-1
cdr3_aa: CASSPGLSRVTGELFF
cdr3_nt: TGCGCCAGCAGTCCCGGACTCTCGCGGGTCACCGGGGAGCTGTTTTTT

d_call: TRBD1
j_call: TRBJ2-7
clone_size: NA
v_call: TRBV19
cdr3_aa: CASSAAGGISYEQYF
cdr3_nt: TGTGCCAGTAGTGCGGCAGGGGGCATCTCCTACGAGCAGTACTTC

d_call: TRBD1
j_call: TRBJ2-4
clone_size: NA
v_call: TRBV30
cdr3_aa: CAWRRSGTVYNIQYF
cdr3_nt: TGTGCCTGGAGAAGGTCCGGGACAGTTTATAACATTCAGTACTTC

d_call: TRBD1
j_call: TRBJ2-7
clone_size: NA
v_call: TRBV7-3
cdr3_aa: CASSFPVRDRENIYEQYF
cdr3_nt: TGTGCCAGCAGCTTCCCCGTCCGGGACAGAGAAAATATCTACGAGCAGTACTTC

d_call: TRBD2
j_call: TRBJ2-1
clone_size: NA
v_call: TRBV28
cdr3_aa: CASSPHTSGTYNEQFF
cdr3_nt: TGTGCCAGCAGTCCACACACTAGCGGTACCTACAATGAGCAGTTCTTC

d_call: TRBD1
j_call: TRBJ1-2
clone_size: NA
v_call: TRBV30
cdr3_aa: CAWVQGAAYGYTF
cdr3_nt: TGTGCCTGGGTACAGGGGGCGGCCTATGGCTACACCTTC

d_call: TRBD2
j_call: TRBJ2-7
clone_size: NA
v_call: TRBV30
cdr3_aa: CALVTSGGYEQYF
cdr3_nt: TGTGCCTTAGTCACTAGCGGGGGATACGAGCAGTACTTC

d_call: TRBD1
j_call: TRBJ1-6
clone_size: NA
v_call: TRBV29-1
cdr3_aa: CSVGDSYNSPLHF
cdr3_nt: TGCAGCGTTGGGGACAGCTATAATTCACCCCTCCACTTT

d_call: TRBD1
j_call: TRBJ2-7
clone_size: NA
v_call: TRBV7-2
cdr3_aa: CASSLSGQGASYEQYF
cdr3_nt: TGTGCCAGCAGCTTAAGCGGACAGGGGGCGTCCTACGAGCAGTACTTC

d_call: TRBD2
j_call: TRBJ2-7
clone_size: NA
v_call: TRBV28
cdr3_aa: CASRGGTGEQYF
cdr3_nt: TGTGCCAGCAGGGGAGGGACGGGCGAGCAGTACTTC